This T cell receptor beta chain came from a study of cytomegalovirus exposure and HLA in healthy donors. Regarding the study as a whole: There was a cluster of highly shared sequence variants that was likely a sequencing artifact. Among TCR sequences, most were rare, though some public TCRs appeared in many donors.

It was with 60 Vbeta and 13 Jbeta primers that the PCR ran. Using immunoSEQ multiplex PCR, the repertoire was profiled, and TCRdb retains in-frame clones only, with some absent. The sample holds about 77,000 clones; over 70% are singletons and the top ten take around 7%. The CDR3 has 15 residues. The V and J ends lost 7 bases and 5 bases respectively, with 21 bases between them. In germline, CDR1 is MNHEY, CDR2 SMNVEV (reference sequence). In this sample, this clone turned up a few times. Its target is not known. Sequencing input: PBMCs. V gene TRBV27 combines with J gene TRBJ2-7; possible D gene TRBD1, 7 bases. This sequence was found in a woman aged 35 to 49 in good health and CMV-seronegative. CDR3 region: CASKITGVGGNEQYF. For the CDR3, the DNA is TGTGCCAGCAAGATCACAGGGGTGGGGGGTAACGAGCAGTACTTC.